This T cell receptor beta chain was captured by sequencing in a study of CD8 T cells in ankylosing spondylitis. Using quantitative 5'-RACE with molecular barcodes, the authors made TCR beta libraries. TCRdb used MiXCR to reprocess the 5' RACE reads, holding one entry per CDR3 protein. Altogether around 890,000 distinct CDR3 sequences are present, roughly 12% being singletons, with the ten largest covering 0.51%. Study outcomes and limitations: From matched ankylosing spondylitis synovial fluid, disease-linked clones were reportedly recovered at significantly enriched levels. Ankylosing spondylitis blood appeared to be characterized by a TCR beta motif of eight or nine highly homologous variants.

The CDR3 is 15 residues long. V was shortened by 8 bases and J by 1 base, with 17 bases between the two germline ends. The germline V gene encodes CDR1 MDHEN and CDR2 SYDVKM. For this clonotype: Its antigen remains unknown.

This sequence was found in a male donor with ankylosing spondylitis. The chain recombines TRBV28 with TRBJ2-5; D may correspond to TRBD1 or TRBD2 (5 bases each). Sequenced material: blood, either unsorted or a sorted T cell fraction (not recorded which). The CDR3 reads CASQEPGRTQETQYF. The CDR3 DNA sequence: TGTGCCAGCCAGGAACCGGGACGTACCCAAGAGACCCAGTACTTC.